This entry is about one TCR beta chain. Its antigen is still unknown. The V end lost 5 bases, the J end lost 8 bases, and 11 bases lay between the germline ends. There are 12 residues in the CDR3. Germline V CDR1 and CDR2: MNHEY, SVGAGI. These data originate in a study of CD8+ T cells in alopecia areata. Notes on the study in general: Especially in alopecia totalis/universalis, lesional scalp showed greater clonality than normal scalp did. Sequencing of scalp samples also includes resident alphabeta T cells from normal skin.

CD4+ cells from about five patients underwent sorting into CD25+CD127- cells. The investigators collected lesional scalp punch biopsies and peripheral blood from alopecia areata patients. Reverse transcription of extracted RNA yielded cDNA, which provided the sequencing template. The assay was immunoSEQ multiplex PCR, and TCRdb's table has in-frame clones only and misses some. The sample holds about 13,000 clones, about 57% seen once. This chain uses TRBV6-5 with TRBJ2-3, with D uncertain. Sequenced input: CD4+ Tregs sorted from blood. This clonotype was obtained from a human donor with alopecia areata. The CDR3 sequence is CASSESLRTQYF. CDR3 nucleotide sequence: TGTGCCAGCAGTGAATCTCTCCGTACGCAGTATTTT.